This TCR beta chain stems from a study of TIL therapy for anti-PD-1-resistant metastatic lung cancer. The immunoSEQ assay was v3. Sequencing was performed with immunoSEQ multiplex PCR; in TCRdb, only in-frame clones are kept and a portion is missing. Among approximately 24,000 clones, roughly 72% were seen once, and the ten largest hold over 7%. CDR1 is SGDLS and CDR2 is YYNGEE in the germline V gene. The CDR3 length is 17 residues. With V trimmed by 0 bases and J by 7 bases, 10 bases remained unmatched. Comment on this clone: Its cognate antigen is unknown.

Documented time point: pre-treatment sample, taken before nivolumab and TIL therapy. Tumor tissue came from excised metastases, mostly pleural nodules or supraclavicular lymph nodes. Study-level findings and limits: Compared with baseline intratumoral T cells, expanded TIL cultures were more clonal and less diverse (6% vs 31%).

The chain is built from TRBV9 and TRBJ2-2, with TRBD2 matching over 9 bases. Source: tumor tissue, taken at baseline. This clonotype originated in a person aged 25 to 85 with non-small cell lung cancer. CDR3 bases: TGTGCCAGCAGCGTAGAGTTAGCGGGGGAGGAAGGCGGGGAGCTGTTTTTT. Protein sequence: CASSVELAGEEGGELFF. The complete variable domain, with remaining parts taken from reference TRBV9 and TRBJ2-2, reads DSGVTQTPKHLITATGQRVTLRCSPRSGDLSVYWYQQSLDQGLQFLIQYYNGEERAKGNILERFSAQQFPDLHSELNLSSLELGDSALYFCASSVELAGEEGGELFFGEGSRLTVL.